The present TCR beta chain was sequenced within a study of T cell repertoires in cytomegalovirus infection. Overall study: Peptides in the study included HLA-C-restricted and HLA-B-restricted CMV epitopes. Public signatures in TCR beta pointed to CMV infection and matching HLA type.

One entry per CDR3 protein, called by TCRdb with MiXCR from the reads. The repertoire consists of roughly 78,000 distinct CDR3 sequences, with 35% to 50% occurring once and the leading ten covering approximately 95%. CDR1 and CDR2 (germline): DFQATT, SNEGSKA (reference sequence). The ends were cut back, 0 bases at V and 7 bases at J, with 19 bases in the middle. The CDR3 is 16 amino acids. Study-wide results and caveats: Across the ex vivo response, the dominant clonotypes were HLA-C-restricted CMV-specific TCR beta clonotypes.

Worth noting for this clonotype: Its target is unknown.

The TCR sequence derives from a human donor in good health (CMV status not recorded). Some clones in this sample may be carry-over from other donors' samples. The chain couples TRBV20-1 to TRBJ2-1; D is unclear. Here the sequenced sample was CD8+ T cells from cultured PBMCs, taken from culture after CMV antigen stimulation. The DNA of the CDR3 is TGCAGTGCTAGAGATTACGAGACAAGGCTTTGGAATGAGCAGTTCTTC. It translates to CSARDYETRLWNEQFF.